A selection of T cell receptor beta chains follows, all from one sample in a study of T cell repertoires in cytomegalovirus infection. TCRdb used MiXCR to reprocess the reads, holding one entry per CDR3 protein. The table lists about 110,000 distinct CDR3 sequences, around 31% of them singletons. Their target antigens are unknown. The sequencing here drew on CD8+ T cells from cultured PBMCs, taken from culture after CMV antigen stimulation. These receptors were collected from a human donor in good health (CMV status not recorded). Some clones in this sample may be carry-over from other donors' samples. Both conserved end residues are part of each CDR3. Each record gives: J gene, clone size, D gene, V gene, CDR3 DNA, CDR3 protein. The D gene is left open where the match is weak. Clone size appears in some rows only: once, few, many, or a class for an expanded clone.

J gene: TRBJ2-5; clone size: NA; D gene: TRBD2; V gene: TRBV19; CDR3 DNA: TGTGCCAGTAGTCTCCGGGACTATTCAATCCTGGGGGAGACCCAGTACTTC; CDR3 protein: CASSLRDYSILGETQYF
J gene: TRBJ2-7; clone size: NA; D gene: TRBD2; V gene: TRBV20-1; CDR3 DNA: TGCAGTGCTAGTGGCGACCAAGGACTAGCTAGCTACGAGCAGTACTTC; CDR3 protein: CSASGDQGLASYEQYF
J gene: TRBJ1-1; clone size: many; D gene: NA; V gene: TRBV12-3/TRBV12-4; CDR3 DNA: TGTGCCAGCAGTTTTGTGAGCTCCCATGAAGCTTTCTTT; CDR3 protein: CASSFVSSHEAFF
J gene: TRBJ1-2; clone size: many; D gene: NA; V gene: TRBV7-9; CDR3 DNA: TGTGCCAGCAGCTCTGACGCTGCCTATGGCTACACCTTC; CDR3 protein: CASSSDAAYGYTF
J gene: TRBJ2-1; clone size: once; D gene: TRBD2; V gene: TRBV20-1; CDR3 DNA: TGCAGTGCCCCCCAGCGGGGGGGCATCTACAATGAGCAGTTCTTC; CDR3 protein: CSAPQRGGIYNEQFF
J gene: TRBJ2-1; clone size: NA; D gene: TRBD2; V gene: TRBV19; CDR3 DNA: TGTGCCAGTAGTATTACATCTAGCGGGGCCCTCTCCTACAATGAGCAGTTCTTC; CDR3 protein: CASSITSSGALSYNEQFF
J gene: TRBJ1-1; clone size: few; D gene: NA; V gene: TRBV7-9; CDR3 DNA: TGTGCCAGCAGCCTTGCATGGGGGGGCCCCTACACTGAAGCTTTCTTT; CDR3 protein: CASSLAWGGPYTEAFF
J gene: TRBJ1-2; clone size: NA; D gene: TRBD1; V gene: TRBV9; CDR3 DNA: TGTGCCAGCAGGGACAGGGTTTATGGCTACACCTTC; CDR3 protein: CASRDRVYGYTF
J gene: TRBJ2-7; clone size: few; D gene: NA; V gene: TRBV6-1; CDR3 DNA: TGTGCCAGCCGGGCAGACACGTCCTACGAGCAGTACTTC; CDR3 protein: CASRADTSYEQYF
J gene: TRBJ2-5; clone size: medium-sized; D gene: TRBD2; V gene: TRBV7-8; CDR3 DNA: TGTGCCAGCAGCTCGTGGACTAGCGGGGGGGCCGTGGAGACCCAGTACTTC; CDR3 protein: CASSSWTSGGAVETQYF
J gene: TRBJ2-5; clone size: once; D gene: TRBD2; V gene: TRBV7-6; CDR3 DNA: TGTGCCACCGTTAGCGGGGGACCGAAAGAGACCCAGTACTTC; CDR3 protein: CATVSGGPKETQYF
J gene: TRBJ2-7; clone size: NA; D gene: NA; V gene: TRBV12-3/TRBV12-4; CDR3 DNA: TGTGCCAGCAGTTCGACCGGGCCAGCACCCGAAGGGTCGACCTACGAGCAGTACTTC; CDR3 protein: CASSSTGPAPEGSTYEQYF
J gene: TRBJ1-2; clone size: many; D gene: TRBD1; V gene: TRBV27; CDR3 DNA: TGTGCCAGCGGCCGGCAGGGGGCTGTTTATGATGGCTACACCTTC; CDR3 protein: CASGRQGAVYDGYTF
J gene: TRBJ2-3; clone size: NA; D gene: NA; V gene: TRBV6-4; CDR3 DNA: TGTGCCAGCAGTGACTCACTAGGGGGCACAGATACGCAGTATTTT; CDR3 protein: CASSDSLGGTDTQYF
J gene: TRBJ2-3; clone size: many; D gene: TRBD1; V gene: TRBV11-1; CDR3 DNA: TGTGCCAGCAGCTTGCTCGGGGGACAGGGTGGAGATACGCAGTATTTT; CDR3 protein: CASSLLGGQGGDTQYF
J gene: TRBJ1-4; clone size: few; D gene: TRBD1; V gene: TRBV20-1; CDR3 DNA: TGCAGTGCTCGACAGGGCTCGGGAGAAAAACTGTTTTTT; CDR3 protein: CSARQGSGEKLFF
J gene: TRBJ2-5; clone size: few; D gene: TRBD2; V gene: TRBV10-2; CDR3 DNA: TGCGCCAGCAGTGACCCCAGGGCTAGCGGGGGACCAGAGACCCAGTACTTC; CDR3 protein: CASSDPRASGGPETQYF
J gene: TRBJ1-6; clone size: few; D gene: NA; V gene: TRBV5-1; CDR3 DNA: TGCGCCAGCAGCTTGCCGGGACATCAGATTAGCTCCTATAATTCACCCCTCCACTTT; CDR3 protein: CASSLPGHQISSYNSPLHF
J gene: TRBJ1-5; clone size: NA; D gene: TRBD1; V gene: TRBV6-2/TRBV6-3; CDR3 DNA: TGTGCCAGCAGTTACGTGACAGGGTCGGGTCAGCCCCAGCATTTT; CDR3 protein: CASSYVTGSGQPQHF
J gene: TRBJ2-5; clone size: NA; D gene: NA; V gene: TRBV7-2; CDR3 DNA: TGTGCCAGCAGCCCCCGGGGAAGAATCCAAGAGACCCAGTACTTC; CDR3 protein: CASSPRGRIQETQYF
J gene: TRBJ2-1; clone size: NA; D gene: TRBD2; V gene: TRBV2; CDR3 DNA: TGTGCCAGTATAGCGGGGGGATACAATGAGCAGTTCTTC; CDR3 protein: CASIAGGYNEQFF
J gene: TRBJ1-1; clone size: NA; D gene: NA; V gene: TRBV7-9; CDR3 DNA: TGTGCCGGCAGCTTAGTATTCAACACTGAAGCTTTCTTT; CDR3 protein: CAGSLVFNTEAFF
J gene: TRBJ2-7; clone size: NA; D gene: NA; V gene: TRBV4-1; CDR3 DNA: TGCGCCAGCAGCCAAGATGAGGCTTACGAGCAGTACTTC; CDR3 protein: CASSQDEAYEQYF
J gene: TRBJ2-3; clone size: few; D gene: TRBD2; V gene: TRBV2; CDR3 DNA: TGTGCCAGCAGTGAAATAGAAGCGGGGGTCACAGATACGCAGTATTTT; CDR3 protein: CASSEIEAGVTDTQYF
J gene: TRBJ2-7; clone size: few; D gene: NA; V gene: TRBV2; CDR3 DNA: TGTGCCAGCAGTGAATGGTCCACAGGGATGGGGTTGGACGAGCAGTACTTC; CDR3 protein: CASSEWSTGMGLDEQYF
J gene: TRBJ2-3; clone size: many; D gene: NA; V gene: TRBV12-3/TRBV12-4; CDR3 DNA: TGTGCCAGCAGCTCAAGAGGGTCTGACACAGATACGCAGTATTTT; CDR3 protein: CASSSRGSDTDTQYF
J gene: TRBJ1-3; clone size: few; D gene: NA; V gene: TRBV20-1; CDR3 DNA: TGCAGTGCTACCTCCTACTCTGGAAACACCATATATTTT; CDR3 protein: CSATSYSGNTIYF
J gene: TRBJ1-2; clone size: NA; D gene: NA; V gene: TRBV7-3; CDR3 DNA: TGTGCCAGCAGCTTAACTGCGGCAGCGCCTTACGATGGCTACACCTTC; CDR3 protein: CASSLTAAAPYDGYTF
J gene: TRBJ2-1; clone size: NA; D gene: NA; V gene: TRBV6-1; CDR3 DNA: TGTGCCAGCAGTGAAGCCCCGGACAGATTTAAGAATGAGCAGTTCTTC; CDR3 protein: CASSEAPDRFKNEQFF
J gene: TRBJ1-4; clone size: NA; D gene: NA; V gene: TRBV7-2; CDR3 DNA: TGTGCCAGCAGAAATAACCTCGGGACTAATGAAAAACTGTTTTTT; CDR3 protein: CASRNNLGTNEKLFF
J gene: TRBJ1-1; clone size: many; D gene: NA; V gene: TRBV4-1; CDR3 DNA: TGCGCCAGCAGCCAAACGGACAGAGCTTTCTTT; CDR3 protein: CASSQTDRAFF
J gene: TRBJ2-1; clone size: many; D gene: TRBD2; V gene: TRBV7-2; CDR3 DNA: TGTGCCAGCAGCTTAGAGCGGGGGTTATGGAATGAGCAGTTCTTC; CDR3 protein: CASSLERGLWNEQFF
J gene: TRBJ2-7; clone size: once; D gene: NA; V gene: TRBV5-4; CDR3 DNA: TGTGCCAGCAGCTTGGCCCCGACGGGATCCTACGAGCAGTACTTC; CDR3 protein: CASSLAPTGSYEQYF
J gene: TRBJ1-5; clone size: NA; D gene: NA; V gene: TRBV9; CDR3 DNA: TGTGCCAGCAGCGCCGAACAGGGCGATCAGCCCCAGCATTTT; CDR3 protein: CASSAEQGDQPQHF
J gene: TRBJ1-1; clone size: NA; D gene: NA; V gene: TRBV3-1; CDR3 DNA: TGTGCCAGCAGCCCGGGGGGCAGGGCAGACACTGAAGCTTTCTTT; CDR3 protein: CASSPGGRADTEAFF
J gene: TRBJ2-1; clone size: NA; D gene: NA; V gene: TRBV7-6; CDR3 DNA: TGTGCCAGCAGCGCTGGTACTAGTCAAGAGCAGTTCTTC; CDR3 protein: CASSAGTSQEQFF
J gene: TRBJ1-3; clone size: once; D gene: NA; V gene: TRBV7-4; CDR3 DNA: TGTGCCAGCAGCGCGGGCGACGGATCGACGTCCGATGTCAGAAACACCATATATTTT; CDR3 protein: CASSAGDGSTSDVRNTIYF
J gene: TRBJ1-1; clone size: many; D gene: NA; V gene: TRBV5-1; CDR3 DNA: TGCGCCAGCAGCTTTTCCATGAACACTGAAGCTTTCTTT; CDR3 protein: CASSFSMNTEAFF
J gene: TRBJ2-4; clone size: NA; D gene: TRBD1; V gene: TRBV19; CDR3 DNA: TGTGCCAGTAAGATCCGGGACAGGGGTCACATTCAGTACTTC; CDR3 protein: CASKIRDRGHIQYF
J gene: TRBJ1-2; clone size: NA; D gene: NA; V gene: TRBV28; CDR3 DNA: TGTGCCAGCAGTTTATTATTATCTGGCTACACCTTC; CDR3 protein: CASSLLLSGYTF
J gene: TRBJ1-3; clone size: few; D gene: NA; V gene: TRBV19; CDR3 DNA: TGTGCCAGTATTCACGGGACCTCTGGAAACACCATATATTTT; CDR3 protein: CASIHGTSGNTIYF
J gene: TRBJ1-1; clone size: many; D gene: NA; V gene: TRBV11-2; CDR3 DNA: TGTGCCAGCAGCTTAGATCCCACAGCCTGGGCTGAAGCTTTCTTT; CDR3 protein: CASSLDPTAWAEAFF
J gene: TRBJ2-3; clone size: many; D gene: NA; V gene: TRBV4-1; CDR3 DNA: TGCGCCAGCAGCCGAGACCGGGGGGCCTCAGATACGCAGTATTTT; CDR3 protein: CASSRDRGASDTQYF
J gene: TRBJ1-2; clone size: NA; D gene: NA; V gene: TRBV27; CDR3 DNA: TGTGCCAGCAGTTTATCGTCAGGGAGTGGCTACACCTTC; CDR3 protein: CASSLSSGSGYTF
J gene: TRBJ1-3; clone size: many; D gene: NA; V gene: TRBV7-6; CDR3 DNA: TGTGCCAGCAGCTTAGTGGACGGAAGATCTGGAAACACCATATATTTT; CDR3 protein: CASSLVDGRSGNTIYF
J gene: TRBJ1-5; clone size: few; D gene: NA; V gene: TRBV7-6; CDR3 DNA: TGTGCCAGCAGCCCCCTGCCCGAGGACCAGCCCCAGCATTTT; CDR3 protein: CASSPLPEDQPQHF
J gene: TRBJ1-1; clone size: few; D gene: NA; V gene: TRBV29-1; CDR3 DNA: TGCAGCGTTGTCTGGGGGCCTGAAGCTTTCTTT; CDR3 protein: CSVVWGPEAFF
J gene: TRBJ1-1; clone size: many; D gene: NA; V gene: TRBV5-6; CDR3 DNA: TGTGCCAGCAGCTTGGGAGGGGACTACGCTGAAGCTTTCTTT; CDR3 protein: CASSLGGDYAEAFF
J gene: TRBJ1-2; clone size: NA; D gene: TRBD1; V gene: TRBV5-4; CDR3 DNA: TGTGCCCAGCAGGTTCAGGGGACAGGGTTTGGCTACACCTTC; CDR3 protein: CAQQVQGTGFGYTF
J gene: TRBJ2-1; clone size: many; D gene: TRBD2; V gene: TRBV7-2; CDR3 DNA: TGTGCCAGCAGCCCCTTAGCGGGGGGGTCCTACAATGAGCAGTTCTTC; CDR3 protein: CASSPLAGGSYNEQFF
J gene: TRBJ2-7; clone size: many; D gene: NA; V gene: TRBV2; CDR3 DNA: TGTGCCAGCAGAGACCTTTACCCCTACGAGCAGTACTTC; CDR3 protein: CASRDLYPYEQYF
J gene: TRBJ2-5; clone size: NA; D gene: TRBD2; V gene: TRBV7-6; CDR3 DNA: TGTGCCAGCAGTCCCCCGGGACTAGCGGAGACCCAGTACTTC; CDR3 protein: CASSPPGLAETQYF
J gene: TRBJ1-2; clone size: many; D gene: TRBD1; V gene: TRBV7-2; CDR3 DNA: TGTGCCAGCAGCTCGGGACAGACCTATGGCTACACCTTC; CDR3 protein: CASSSGQTYGYTF
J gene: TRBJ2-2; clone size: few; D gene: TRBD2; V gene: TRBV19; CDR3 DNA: TGTGCCACTCAGACTAGCTTGAACACCGGGGAGCTGTTTTTT; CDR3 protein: CATQTSLNTGELFF
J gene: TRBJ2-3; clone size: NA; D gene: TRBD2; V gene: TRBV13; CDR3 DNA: TGTGTCAGCGGGGGACATACTAGCACAGATACGCAGTATTTT; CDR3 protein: CVSGGHTSTDTQYF
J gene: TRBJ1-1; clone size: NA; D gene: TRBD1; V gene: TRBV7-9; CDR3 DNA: TGTGCCAGCAGCTTGACAGGGGGCGGGAGTAACACTGAAGCTTTCTTT; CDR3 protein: CASSLTGGGSNTEAFF
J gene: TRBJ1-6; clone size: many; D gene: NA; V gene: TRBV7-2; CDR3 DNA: TGTGCCAGCAGCTTTACAGGGTTTGGGGATTATAATTCACCCCTCCACTTT; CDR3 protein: CASSFTGFGDYNSPLHF
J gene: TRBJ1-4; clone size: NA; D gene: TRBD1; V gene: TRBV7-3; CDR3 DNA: TGTGCCAGCAGCTTGGGGACAGGGATGGGGGAAAAACTGTTTTTT; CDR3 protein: CASSLGTGMGEKLFF
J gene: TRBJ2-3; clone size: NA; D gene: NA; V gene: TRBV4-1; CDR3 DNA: TGCGCCAGCAGCCAAGATCTTAGCCCCACGCAGTATTTT; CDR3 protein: CASSQDLSPTQYF